This T cell receptor beta chain emerged from a study of human T cells and chemical hapten exposure. Trimming shortened V by 5 bases and J by 3 bases, and 17 bases separated the two germline ends. The CDR3 has 15 residues. The germline gives CDR1 PRHDT, CDR2 FYEKMQ (reference sequence). Time point described: healthy volunteer bleed at 2 weeks. The template was total RNA from unfractionated whole blood. Unique molecular identifiers were affixed to discrete cDNA molecules within the library. One entry per CDR3 protein, called by TCRdb with MiXCR from the RACE reads. This sample carries 130,000 or so distinct CDR3 sequences, approximately 10% of them seen once, and the ten largest clones take 1.5% to 2%.

The chain has TRBV13 and TRBJ2-7, with D possibly being TRBD1 (6 bases). The source is a male donor in good health. Some clones in this sample may be carry-over from other donors' samples. The sample taken for sequencing was whole blood. The CDR3 DNA sequence: TGTGCCAGCAGCCTATTCCTAGGGGGATTCTACGAGCAGTACTTC. This sequence encodes CASSLFLGGFYEQYF.